A single T cell receptor beta chain is shown here with its context. Its specificity is unknown. Using immunoSEQ multiplex PCR, the repertoire was profiled, and TCRdb retains in-frame clones only, with some absent. The sample records some 220,000 clones, 80% to 95% being singletons. This record belongs to a study of cytomegalovirus exposure and HLA in healthy donors. General observations from the study: The authors confirmed in vitro that a few CMV-associated chains were specific for CMV antigens.

Germline V lookup: CDR1 MNHNS, CDR2 SASEGT. This CDR3 contains 14 residues. Trimming at V came to 1 base and at J to 7 bases, leaving 4 bases not matched to a gene. The TCR was taken from a young woman in good health and CMV-seronegative. Sequenced: PBMCs. V and J are TRBV6-1 and TRBJ2-1, with TRBD2 matching 7 bases. The CDR3 reads CASSEVGSGNEQFF. The CDR3 region has the DNA TGTGCCAGCAGTGAAGTGGGTAGCGGGAATGAGCAGTTCTTC.